Below are 29 T cell receptor beta chains sequenced from a single sample in a study of identical twins listed by TCRdb under 2016. Libraries came from 5' RACE. The sequencing machine was an Illumina HiSeq 2000. TCRdb reprocessing: public reads trimmed at Q25 with fastp, clones called with MiXCR, in-frame beta chains kept. One record per CDR3 amino acid sequence lists the most common genes and DNA. This sample is represented by hundreds of thousands of distinct CDR3 sequences; about 9.4% of them were singletons. The ten largest clones capture approximately 0.94% of the sample. The same sample was also studied in work on yellow fever vaccine responses in identical twins.

Sequencing used PBMCs. The receptors were gathered from a young woman in good health.

This clonotype was detected many times. V gene TRBV20-1 combines with J gene TRBJ2-5; D is unclear. The CDR3 sequence is 12 residues long. From germline, CDR1 is DFQATT and CDR2 SNEGSKA (reference sequence). Trimming cost V 1 base and J 2 bases, with 5 bases left between them. The DNA for the CDR3 is TGCAGTGCTAGAGGCGTTCAAGAGACCCAGTACTTC. Its translation: CSARGVQETQYF.

The sample holds many counts of this clonotype. This chain uses TRBV12-3 or TRBV12-4 with TRBJ2-1, with a possible D match to TRBD2 (5 bases). V lost 8 bases and J 9 bases, leaving 8 bases between the germline ends. The CDR3 length is 10 residues. Here the CDR3 reads CASGTSEQFF. The CDR3 nucleotides read TGTGCCAGCGGAACTAGTGAGCAGTTCTTC.

A few counts support this clonotype. This chain uses TRBV7-6 with TRBJ2-7, with TRBD1 identical over 10 bases. The J segment lost 6 bases and the V segment lost 5 bases, leaving 10 bases of the junction unmatched. The V gene's germline CDR1 is SGHVS and CDR2 FNYEAQ. The CDR3 has 15 residues. The CDR3 reads CASSGAGTGVSEQYF. The CDR3 DNA sequence: TGTGCCAGCAGCGGCGCCGGGACAGGGGTATCCGAGCAGTACTTC.

There are a few counts of this clonotype. The rearrangement uses TRBV10-1 and TRBJ2-1, with 9 bases identical to TRBD1. Germline V CDR1 and CDR2: WNHNN, SYGVQD (reference sequence). The ends lost 6 bases at V and 8 bases at J; junction bases unmatched: 11. This CDR3 is 15 amino acids long. CDR3 in amino acids: CASSTGTGFYDEQFF. The CDR3 region has the DNA TGCGCCAGCAGCACCGGGACAGGGTTTTACGATGAGCAGTTCTTC.

The chain joins TRBV6-1 to TRBJ1-2, with 7 nucleotides matching TRBD1. Germline-derived CDR1 and CDR2 are MNHNS and SASEGT. The J segment lost 8 bases and the V segment lost 7 bases, leaving 7 bases of the junction unmatched. CDR3 size: 12 residues. In DNA form, the CDR3 reads TGTGCCAGCACTAGGGACAGCCGAGGCTACACCTTC. Amino acid sequence: CASTRDSRGYTF.

The V gene is TRBV27, the J gene TRBJ2-7; D ambiguous. Trimming removed 5 bases at V and 2 bases at J, with 19 bases between. Per the germline V gene, CDR1 is MNHEY and CDR2 is SMNVEV (reference sequence). The CDR3 covers 16 residues. CDR3 bases: TGTGCCAGCAGTAAGACGTTAGGACCCCCGACCTACGAGCAGTACTTC. Translated: CASSKTLGPPTYEQYF.

The chain couples TRBV20-1 to TRBJ2-1; 9 bases match TRBD1. Germline V lookup: CDR1 DFQATT, CDR2 SNEGSKA (reference sequence). V dropped 4 bases and J dropped 7; count of bases not matched to a gene: 11. The CDR3 length is 15 residues. The CDR3 region is CSAIEGTGKANEQFF. CDR3 sequence (DNA): TGCAGTGCTATTGAGGGGACAGGGAAGGCGAATGAGCAGTTCTTC.

A few counts support this clonotype. This chain joins TRBV3-1 and TRBJ2-1; TRBD2 matches 9 bases. This CDR3 has 15 amino acids. V trimming: 0 bases; J trimming: 7 bases; junction bases outside the gene matches: 4. From germline, CDR1 is LGHDT and CDR2 YNNKEL (reference sequence). Here the CDR3 DNA reads TGTGCCAGCAGCCAAGATCATAGCGGGAGAAATGAGCAGTTCTTC. Its protein is CASSQDHSGRNEQFF.

V gene TRBV12-3 or TRBV12-4 combines with J gene TRBJ2-5, with 11 bases that match TRBD2. Germline trimming cut 7 bases from V and 5 bases from J; bases unmatched to any gene: 12. CDR3 length: 16 residues. CDR3 DNA sequence: TGTGCCAGCACCTTTAGCGGGGGGGACACCGAGGAGACCCAGTACTTC. It yields the protein CASTFSGGDTEETQYF.

This clonotype was picked up a small number of times. The chain joins TRBV19 to TRBJ2-1, with TRBD2 matching over 11 bases. Trimming took 7 bases from V and 2 from J; bases not matched to a gene: 1. Germline V lookup: CDR1 LNHDA, CDR2 SQIVND (reference sequence). This CDR3 region has 14 residues. The DNA for the CDR3 is TGTGCCAGTAATAGCGGGGGGGCCTACAATGAGCAGTTCTTC. Translated: CASNSGGAYNEQFF.

This clonotype was counted only a few times. V usage is TRBV4-3 and J usage is TRBJ2-3; no firm D call. The germline CDR1 and CDR2 sequences are LGHNA and YSLEER. The CDR3 covers 13 residues. Trimming removed 4 bases at V and 0 bases at J, with 5 bases between. CDR3 loop: CASSRLSTDTQYF. The CDR3 DNA reads as TGCGCCAGCAGCCGCCTTAGCACAGATACGCAGTATTTT.

The rearrangement links TRBV3-1 to TRBJ2-3, with D perhaps matching TRBD2 (6 bases). The CDR3 covers 16 residues. Germline-derived CDR1 and CDR2 are LGHDT and YNNKEL (reference sequence). Between the trimmed V and J ends, which lost 2 bases and 2 bases, there was a span of 14 bases. The chain's CDR3 is CASSQRGTSLTDTQYF. The CDR3 DNA follows: TGTGCCAGCAGCCAACGGGGGACCAGCCTCACAGATACGCAGTATTTT.

This clonotype was seen at least ten times. The chain joins TRBV28 to TRBJ2-5; TRBD2 aligns across 8 bases. Germline V CDR1 and CDR2: MDHEN, SYDVKM. V lost 7 bases and J lost 5; bases outside the gene matches: 9. The CDR3 sequence is 14 residues long. CDR3 loop: CASKAPGGVETQYF. The CDR3 DNA follows: TGTGCCAGCAAAGCCCCCGGGGGGGTGGAGACCCAGTACTTC.

This clonotype appeared many times. The V gene is TRBV29-1, the J gene TRBJ2-2; TRBD1 matches at 9 bases. CDR3 length equals 13 residues. V shed 6 bases, J shed 2 bases, and the junction held 1 base outside the gene matches. CDR1 and CDR2 from the germline V gene are SQVTM and ANQGSEA. CDR3 sequence (DNA): TGCAGCGTGGACAGGGGAAACACCGGGGAGCTGTTTTTT. Its translation is CSVDRGNTGELFF.

This sequence joins TRBV7-3 and TRBJ2-5; 7 nucleotides agree with TRBD2. This CDR3 has 15 amino acids. After removal of 5 bases from V and 1 base from J, the junction contained 7 bases not matched to a gene. Germline V lookup: CDR1 SGHTA, CDR2 FQGTGA. The CDR3 region is CASSQRAGLQETQYF. CDR3 coding DNA: TGTGCCAGCAGCCAAAGAGCGGGGCTCCAAGAGACCCAGTACTTC. Looking up the rest from reference TRBV7-3 and TRBJ2-5 gives the full variable domain: GAGVSQTPSNKVTEKGKYVELRCDPISGHTALYWYRQSLGQGPEFLIYFQGTGAADDSGLPNDRFFAVRPEGSVSTLKIQRTERGDSAVYLCASSQRAGLQETQYFGPGTRLLVL.

V usage is TRBV11-2 and J usage is TRBJ2-3; weak D call: TRBD2 (6 bases). Germline CDR1 reads SGHAT; CDR2 reads FQNNGV. This CDR3 is 15 amino acids long. V lost 3 bases and J lost 4, with 14 bases in between. The CDR3, as DNA: TGTGCCAGCAGCTTTTCGGGAGTTGCCCCAGATACGCAGTATTTT. Protein product: CASSFSGVAPDTQYF. The complete variable domain, with remaining parts taken from reference TRBV11-2 and TRBJ2-3, reads EAGVAQSPRYKIIEKRQSVAFWCNPISGHATLYWYQQILGQGPKLLIQFQNNGVVDDSQLPKDRFSAERLKGVDSTLKIQPAKLEDSAVYLCASSFSGVAPDTQYFGPGTRLTVL.

A few counts support this clonotype. The chain employs TRBV15 and TRBJ2-3, with D perhaps matching TRBD1 (6 bases). The V gene's germline CDR1 is LNHNV and CDR2 YYDKDF (reference sequence). This CDR3 is built from 17 residues. The V end lost 5 bases, the J end lost 2 bases, and 20 bases lay between the germline ends. The CDR3 nucleotides are TGTGCCACCAGCCTTACCCCCCACAGGGCCCCCACAGATACGCAGTATTTT. The encoded protein is CATSLTPHRAPTDTQYF.

CDR3 loop: CASSSRVGSGANVLTF. The CDR3 bases are TGTGCCAGCAGCTCCCGGGTTGGCTCTGGGGCCAACGTCCTGACTTTC. The rearrangement links TRBV7-3 to TRBJ2-6, with unresolved D. Germline-derived CDR1 and CDR2 are SGHTA and FQGTGA. Trimming stripped 4 bases from V and 0 bases from J, with 10 bases between. There are 16 residues in the CDR3.

The V and J genes are TRBV27 and TRBJ2-1; TRBD2 is a possible D gene (6 bases). The CDR3 sequence is 17 residues long. Germline CDR1 is MNHEY and CDR2 is SMNVEV (reference sequence). The ends were cut back, 7 bases at V and 1 base at J, with 20 bases in the middle. This CDR3 reads CASIPIRGMRSYNEQFF. CDR3 coding DNA: TGTGCCAGCATCCCTATACGGGGGATGAGGTCCTACAATGAGCAGTTCTTC.

This clonotype showed up many times. This chain joins TRBV4-3 and TRBJ2-3, with a tentative D call TRBD2 (5 bases). Germline V CDR1 and CDR2: LGHNA, YSLEER. Trimming took off 4 bases at V and 1 base at J, with 9 bases between the two ends. The CDR3 runs to 14 residues. DNA of the CDR3: TGCGCCAGCAGCCGAGGACTGCGCACAGATACGCAGTATTTT. Translation: CASSRGLRTDTQYF.

The CDR3 coding sequence is TGCAGCGTTGAATTAAAGGGTACCGGGGAGCTGTTTTTT. It yields the protein CSVELKGTGELFF. The chain carries TRBV29-1 and TRBJ2-2; unclear D gene. V lost 2 bases to trimming and J lost 5 bases, with 9 bases between them. CDR3 size: 13 residues. Germline assignment: CDR1 SQVTM and CDR2 ANQGSEA.

This clonotype was detected ten times or more. The chain carries TRBV28 and TRBJ1-1; D remains unclear. CDR1 and CDR2 (germline): MDHEN, SYDVKM. Between the trimmed V and J ends, which lost 2 bases and 5 bases, there was a span of 9 bases. The CDR3 totals 13 residues. The CDR3 DNA reads as TGTGCCAGCAGTTTACCCTGGGGTACTGAAGCTTTCTTT. Residues: CASSLPWGTEAFF.

The table lists this clonotype with many counts. The V gene is TRBV28, the J gene TRBJ1-2, with TRBD1 matching 7 bases. CDR3 length equals 16 residues. Trimming cost V 2 bases and J 2 bases; bases outside gene matches: 8. Germline loops: CDR1 MDHEN, CDR2 SYDVKM. In DNA form, the CDR3 reads TGTGCCAGCAGTTTAATCGGGACAGCGTCGAACTATGGCTACACCTTC. Protein product: CASSLIGTASNYGYTF.

This chain connects TRBV4-3 to TRBJ2-1, with D perhaps matching TRBD2 (6 bases). V was pared by 0 bases and J by 4 bases, with 16 bases between. The germline V gene has CDR1 LGHNA and CDR2 YSLEER. The CDR3 length is 17 residues. The CDR3 reads CASSQEVAGSAYNEQFF. DNA of the CDR3: TGCGCCAGCAGCCAAGAGGTGGCGGGGTCGGCATACAATGAGCAGTTCTTC.

This clonotype was picked up many times. This chain's CDR3 is CSALGGGSRETQYF. In DNA, the CDR3 is TGCAGTGCCTTAGGGGGGGGATCGAGGGAGACCCAGTACTTC. This sequence joins TRBV20-1 and TRBJ2-5; D may be TRBD2 (7 bases). V was trimmed by 6 bases and J by 5 bases, leaving 19 bases between them. The CDR3 totals 14 residues. CDR1 is DFQATT, CDR2 SNEGSKA, per germline (reference sequence).

Only a few counts were recorded for this clonotype. The J gene is TRBJ2-5, the V gene TRBV7-9, with 8 bases fitting TRBD2. The CDR3 is 16 residues long. With 8 bases clipped from V and 4 bases from J, the junction kept 15 bases outside the gene matches. CDR1 is SEHNR and CDR2 is FQNEAQ in the germline V gene (reference sequence). The CDR3 DNA reads as TGTGCCAGCGCCTGGCCGACTAGCGCGAGTGGAGAGACCCAGTACTTC. Protein sequence: CASAWPTSASGETQYF. Looking up the rest from reference TRBV7-9 and TRBJ2-5 gives the full variable domain: DTGVSQNPRHKITKRGQNVTFRCDPISEHNRLYWYRQTLGQGPEFLTYFQNEAQLEKSRLLSDRFSAERPKGSFSTLEIQRTEQGDSAMYLCASAWPTSASGETQYFGPGTRLLVL.

This clonotype has more than one count but fewer than ten. This chain joins TRBV18 and TRBJ2-7; 8 bases are shared with TRBD2. The CDR3 is made up of 14 amino acids. Unmatched junction bases numbered 4, after V lost 3 bases and J lost 3 bases. The germline V gene encodes CDR1 KGHSH and CDR2 LQKENI. The CDR3 reads CASSPWTSYYEQYF. CDR3 bases: TGTGCCAGCTCACCGTGGACTAGCTACTACGAGCAGTACTTC.

The rearrangement links TRBV12-3 or TRBV12-4 to TRBJ1-1; D gene ambiguous. The CDR3 has 14 amino acids. V gave up 5 bases and J gave up 10 bases, with 20 bases separating them. The CDR3 here is CASSPAILIMGAFF. In DNA, the CDR3 is TGTGCCAGCAGTCCCGCCATCCTCATCATGGGAGCTTTCTTT.

This clonotype was detected many times. This chain links TRBV7-9 with TRBJ2-1, with a weak D call TRBD1 (8 bases). Germline V gives CDR1 SEHNR, CDR2 FQNEAQ (reference sequence). This CDR3 is built from 14 residues. Trimming left V 5 bases short and J 7 bases short, with 15 bases between. CDR3 sequence (DNA): TGTGCCAGCAGCCAAGCGGGACAGGTGAATGAGCAGTTCTTC. Translation gives CASSQAGQVNEQFF.